This TCR beta chain was identified in a study of identical twins. After removal of 3 bases from V and 1 base from J, the junction contained 4 bases not matched to a gene. The CDR3 runs to 15 residues. Only healthy Caucasians were enrolled as donors. This clonotype was detected only a few times. Each CDR3 protein gets one entry after TCRdb re-called the 5' RACE reads with MiXCR. In the table there are more than 600,000 distinct CDR3 sequences, about 18% of which are singletons. These data also formed part of another study, on T cells expressing NK-cell markers. In that study: Out of eight donors sequenced, seven tested HCMV-seropositive and the remaining one seronegative. The contribution of dominant NKG2C+ clonotypes to CD8+ T cells in six donors was about 1.0-8%.

Sequencing used PBMCs. This sequence joins TRBV12-3 or TRBV12-4 and TRBJ1-1, with 8 bases lining up with TRBD1. The sequence was collected from a young woman in good health. The CDR3 DNA reads as TGTGCCAGCAGTTTTCCGCAGGGGGCGAACACTGAAGCTTTCTTT. This sequence encodes CASSFPQGANTEAFF.